Following are 9 T cell receptor beta chains from one sample sequenced in a study of blood T cell repertoires in COVID-19. Repertoires were generated with immunoSEQ multiplex PCR, while TCRdb's copy carries only in-frame clones and drops some. The data show roughly 240,000 clones, 83% seen once. Sample: peripheral blood. The origin of the receptors is a man in his 60s who had recovered from COVID-19.

The rearrangement uses TRBV19 and TRBJ2-7, with 9 positions matching TRBD1. Germline CDR1 and CDR2: LNHDA and SQIVND (reference sequence). The CDR3 is 14 amino acids. Germline trimming cut 5 bases from V and 2 bases from J; bases unmatched to any gene: 4. The CDR3 region has the DNA TGTGCCAGTAGTCAGGGGACAGGGACCTACGAGCAGTACTTC. Translating it yields CASSQGTGTYEQYF. The full variable domain, in which reference TRBV19 and TRBJ2-7 provide the parts outside the CDR3, is DGGITQSPKYLFRKEGQNVTLSCEQNLNHDAMYWYRQDPGQGLRLIYYSQIVNDFQKGDIAEGYSVSREKKESFPLTVTSAQKNPTAFYLCASSQGTGTYEQYFGPGTRLTVT.

V gene TRBV11-2 combines with J gene TRBJ2-5; 9 bases are a match to TRBD1. Germline V gene lookup returns CDR1 SGHAT and CDR2 FQNNGV. The CDR3 is made up of 17 amino acids. Trimming cost V 1 base and J 2 bases; bases outside gene matches: 8. The CDR3 DNA follows: TGTGCCAGCAGCTTAGCTGTGACAGGGGGGTTTCAAGAGACCCAGTACTTC. Translated, it gives CASSLAVTGGFQETQYF.

V gene TRBV11-2 combines with J gene TRBJ1-3; D not certain. Trimming took off 0 bases at V and 5 bases at J, with 5 bases between the two ends. The CDR3 totals 13 residues. In germline, CDR1 is SGHAT, CDR2 FQNNGV. Here the CDR3 DNA reads TGTGCCAGCAGCTTAGAGAGAAGAAACACCATATATTTT. This gives the protein CASSLERRNTIYF.

J is TRBJ1-6 and V is TRBV6-5; 9 nucleotides align to TRBD1. Germline-derived CDR1 and CDR2 are MNHEY and SVGAGI. J lost 7 bases, V lost 0 bases, and 4 bases had no gene match. CDR3 length: 16 residues. CDR3 in amino acids: CASSYSQGARNSPLHF. As DNA, the CDR3 is TGTGCCAGCAGTTACTCACAGGGGGCGCGAAATTCACCCCTCCACTTT.

The chain carries TRBV3-1 (or the pseudogene TRBV3-2) and TRBJ1-4; D gene ambiguous. This CDR3 region has 13 residues. V was trimmed by 4 bases and J by 7 bases, leaving 10 bases between them. The germline V gene has CDR1 LGHDT and CDR2 YNNKEL (reference sequence). The CDR3 DNA follows: TGTGCCAGCAGCCCAAGAGGGCGTGAAAAACTGTTTTTT. Translation gives CASSPRGREKLFF.

The sample holds one count of this clone. The CDR3 region is CASRVGGQALGNQPQHF. CDR3 nucleotides: TGTGCCAGCAGGGTCGGAGGGCAGGCCCTGGGCAATCAGCCCCAGCATTTT. This chain uses TRBV28 with TRBJ1-5; D gene ambiguous. The CDR3 spans 17 residues. Trimming shortened V by 6 bases and J by 2 bases, and 20 bases separated the two germline ends. Germline CDR1 and CDR2: MDHEN and SYDVKM.

This clone was counted between two and nine times. The rearrangement uses TRBV9 and TRBJ1-2; the D is unclear. Germline V gene data show CDR1 as SGDLS and CDR2 as YYNGEE. The CDR3 contains 11 residues. V lost 3 bases, J lost 8 bases, and 8 bases lay in between. CDR3 residues: CASSGQRGYTF. CDR3 sequence (DNA): TGTGCCAGCAGCGGTCAGCGGGGCTACACCTTC.

The chain employs TRBV6-5 and TRBJ2-4; the match to TRBD1 covers 7 bases. Germline CDR1 reads MNHEY; CDR2 reads SVGAGI. The trim removed 2 bases at V and 7 bases at J, leaving 5 bases unmatched. The CDR3 sequence is 14 residues long. In nucleotides, the CDR3 is TGTGCCAGCAGTTACGGGGACAGTAGGAACATTCAGTACTTC. Translated: CASSYGDSRNIQYF.

This chain connects TRBV19 to TRBJ1-2; 9 nucleotides agree with TRBD1. The CDR3 totals 15 residues. Germline V gene data show CDR1 as LNHDA and CDR2 as SQIVND (reference sequence). J gave up 0 bases and V 7 bases, and 6 bases lay outside the gene matches. Here the CDR3 reads CASMAQGAPNYGYTF. The CDR3 DNA reads TGTGCCAGTATGGCACAGGGGGCGCCTAACTATGGCTACACCTTC.